The clone carrying this T cell receptor beta chain was recorded only once. The antigen is undetermined. These data are taken from a study of cytomegalovirus exposure and HLA in healthy donors. Findings and caveats of the study: Later genetic work tied a missense DCLRE1C variant to beta-chain V and J trimming.

CDR1 KGHSH and CDR2 LQKENI come from the germline V gene. This CDR3 comprises 18 residues. The junction had 12 bases not matched to a gene; V was cut back by 6 bases and J by 0 bases. It was with 60 Vbeta and 13 Jbeta primers that the PCR ran. Produced via immunoSEQ multiplex PCR; TCRdb's table is partial and in-frame only. This table has about 130,000 clones, around 81% appearing once. The sequence was obtained from a woman in her forties or fifties in good health and CMV-seronegative. The chain uses TRBV18 and TRBJ1-1; 11 positions match TRBD1. Sequencing was carried out using PBMCs. The DNA of the CDR3 is TGTGCCAGCTCTGCTTACACCGGGACAGGGGGGGTGAACACTGAAGCTTTCTTT. Its translation: CASSAYTGTGGVNTEAFF. Together with reference TRBV18 and TRBJ1-1, the CDR3 gives the full variable domain: NAGVMQNPRHLVRRRGQEARLRCSPMKGHSHVYWYRQLPEEGLKFMVYLQKENIIDESGMPKERFSAEFPKEGPSILRIQQVVRGDSAAYFCASSAYTGTGGVNTEAFFGQGTRLTVV.